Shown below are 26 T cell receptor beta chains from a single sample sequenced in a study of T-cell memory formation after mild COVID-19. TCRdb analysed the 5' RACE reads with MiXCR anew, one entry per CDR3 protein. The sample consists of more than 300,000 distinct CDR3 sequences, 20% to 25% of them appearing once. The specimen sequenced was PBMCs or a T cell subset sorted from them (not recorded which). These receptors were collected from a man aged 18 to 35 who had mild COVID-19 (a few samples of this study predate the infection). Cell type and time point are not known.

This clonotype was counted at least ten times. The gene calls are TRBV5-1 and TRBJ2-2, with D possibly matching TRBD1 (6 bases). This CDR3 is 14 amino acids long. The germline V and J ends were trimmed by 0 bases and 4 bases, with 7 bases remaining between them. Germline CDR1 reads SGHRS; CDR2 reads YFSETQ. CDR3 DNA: TGCGCCAGCAGCTTGGTACAGGGCACCGGGGAGCTGTTTTTT. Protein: CASSLVQGTGELFF.

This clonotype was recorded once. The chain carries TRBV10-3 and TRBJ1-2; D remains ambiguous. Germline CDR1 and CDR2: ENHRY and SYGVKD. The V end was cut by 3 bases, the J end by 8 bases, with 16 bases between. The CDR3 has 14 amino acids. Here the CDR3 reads CAISDLPQNGGYTF. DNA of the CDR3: TGTGCCATCAGTGACCTCCCGCAAAACGGAGGCTACACCTTC.

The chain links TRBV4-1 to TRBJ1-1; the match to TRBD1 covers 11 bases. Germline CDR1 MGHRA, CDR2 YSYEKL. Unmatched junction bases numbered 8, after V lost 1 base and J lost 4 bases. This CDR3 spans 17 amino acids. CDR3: CASSQGSLGTGGTEAFF. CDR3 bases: TGCGCCAGCAGCCAAGGATCACTCGGGACAGGGGGCACTGAAGCTTTCTTT.

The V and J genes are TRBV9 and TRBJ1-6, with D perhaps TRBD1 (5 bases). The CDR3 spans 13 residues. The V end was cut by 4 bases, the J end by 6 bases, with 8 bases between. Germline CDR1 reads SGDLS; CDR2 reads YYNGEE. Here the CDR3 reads CASSKGLNSPLHF. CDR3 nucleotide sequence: TGTGCCAGCAGCAAGGGACTTAATTCACCCCTCCACTTT.

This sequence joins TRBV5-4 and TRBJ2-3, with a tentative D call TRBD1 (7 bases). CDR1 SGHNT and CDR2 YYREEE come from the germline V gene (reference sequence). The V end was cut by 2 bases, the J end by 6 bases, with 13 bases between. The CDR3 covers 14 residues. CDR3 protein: CASSFDREVDTQYF. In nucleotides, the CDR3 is TGTGCCAGCAGCTTTGACAGGGAGGTCGATACGCAGTATTTT.

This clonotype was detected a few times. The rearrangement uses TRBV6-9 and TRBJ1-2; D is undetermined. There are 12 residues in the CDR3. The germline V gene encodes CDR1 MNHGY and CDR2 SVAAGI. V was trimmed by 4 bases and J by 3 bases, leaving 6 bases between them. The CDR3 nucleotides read TGTGCCAGCAGTTGGCCGGACTATGGCTACACCTTC. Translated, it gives CASSWPDYGYTF.

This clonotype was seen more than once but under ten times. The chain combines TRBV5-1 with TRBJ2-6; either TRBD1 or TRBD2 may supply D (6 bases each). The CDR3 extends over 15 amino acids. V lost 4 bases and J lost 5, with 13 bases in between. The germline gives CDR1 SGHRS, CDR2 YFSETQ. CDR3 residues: CASSLSGDRANVLTF. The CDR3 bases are TGCGCCAGCAGCCTTTCGGGGGACAGGGCCAACGTCCTGACTTTC.

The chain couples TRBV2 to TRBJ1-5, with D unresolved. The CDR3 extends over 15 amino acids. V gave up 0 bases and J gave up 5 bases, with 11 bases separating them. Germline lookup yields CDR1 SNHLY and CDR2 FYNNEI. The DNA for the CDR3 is TGTGCCAGCAGTGAAGCAGGTGACGGGTATCAGCCCCAGCATTTT. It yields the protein CASSEAGDGYQPQHF. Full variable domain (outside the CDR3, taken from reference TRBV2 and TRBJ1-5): EPEVTQTPSHQVTQMGQEVILRCVPISNHLYFYWYRQILGQKVEFLVSFYNNEISEKSEIFDDQFSVERPDGSNFTLKIRSTKLEDSAMYFCASSEAGDGYQPQHFGDGTRLSIL.

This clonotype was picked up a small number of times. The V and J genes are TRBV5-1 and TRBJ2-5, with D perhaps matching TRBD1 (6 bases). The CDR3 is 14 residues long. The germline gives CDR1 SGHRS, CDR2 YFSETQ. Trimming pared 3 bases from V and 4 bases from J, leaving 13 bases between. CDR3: CASSSILGGETQYF. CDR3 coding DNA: TGCGCCAGCAGCTCGATACTAGGGGGAGAGACCCAGTACTTC.

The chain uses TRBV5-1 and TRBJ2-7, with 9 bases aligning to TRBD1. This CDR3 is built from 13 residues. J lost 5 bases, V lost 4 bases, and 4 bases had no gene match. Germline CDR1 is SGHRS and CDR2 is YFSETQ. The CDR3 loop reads CASSATGGNEQYV. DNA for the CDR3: TGCGCCAGCAGCGCCACAGGGGGCAACGAGCAGTACGTC.

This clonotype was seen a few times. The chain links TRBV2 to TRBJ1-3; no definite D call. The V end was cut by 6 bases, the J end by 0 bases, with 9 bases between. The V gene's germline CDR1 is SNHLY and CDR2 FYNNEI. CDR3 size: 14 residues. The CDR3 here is CASRRVLSGNTIYF. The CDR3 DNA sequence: TGTGCCAGCAGACGGGTACTCTCTGGAAACACCATATATTTT. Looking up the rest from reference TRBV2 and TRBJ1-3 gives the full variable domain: EPEVTQTPSHQVTQMGQEVILRCVPISNHLYFYWYRQILGQKVEFLVSFYNNEISEKSEIFDDQFSVERPDGSNFTLKIRSTKLEDSAMYFCASRRVLSGNTIYFGEGSWLTVV.

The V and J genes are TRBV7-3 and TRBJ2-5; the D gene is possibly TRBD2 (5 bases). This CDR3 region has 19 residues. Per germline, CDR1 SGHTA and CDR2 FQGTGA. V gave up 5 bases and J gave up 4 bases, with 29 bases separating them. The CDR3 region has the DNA TGTGCCAGCAGCCCCATGGCCGCGACAACGTGGGAGCGGAGAGAGACCCAGTACTTC. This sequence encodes CASSPMAATTWERRETQYF.

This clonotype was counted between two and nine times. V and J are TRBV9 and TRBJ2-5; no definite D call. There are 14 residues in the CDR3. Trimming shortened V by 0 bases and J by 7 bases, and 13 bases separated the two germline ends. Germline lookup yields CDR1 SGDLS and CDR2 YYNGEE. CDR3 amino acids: CASSVVGVAGTQYF. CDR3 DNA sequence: TGTGCCAGCAGCGTAGTCGGAGTTGCAGGGACCCAGTACTTC.

CDR3 sequence reads: CASRKRQDSNQPQHF. The CDR3 DNA reads TGTGCCAGCAGGAAAAGACAGGATAGCAATCAGCCCCAGCATTTT. This chain links TRBV5-8 with TRBJ1-5; tentative D call: TRBD1 (6 bases). CDR1 and CDR2 from the germline V gene are SGHTS and YDEGEE. This CDR3 comprises 15 residues. Between the trimmed V and J ends, which lost 5 bases and 0 bases, there was a span of 12 bases.

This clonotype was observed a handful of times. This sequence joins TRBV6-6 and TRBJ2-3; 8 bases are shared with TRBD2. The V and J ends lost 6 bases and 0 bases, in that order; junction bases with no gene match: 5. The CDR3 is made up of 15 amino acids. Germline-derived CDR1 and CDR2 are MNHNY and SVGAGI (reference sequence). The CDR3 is CASSPQRGSTDTQYF. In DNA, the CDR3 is TGTGCCAGCAGCCCTCAGCGGGGGAGCACAGATACGCAGTATTTT.

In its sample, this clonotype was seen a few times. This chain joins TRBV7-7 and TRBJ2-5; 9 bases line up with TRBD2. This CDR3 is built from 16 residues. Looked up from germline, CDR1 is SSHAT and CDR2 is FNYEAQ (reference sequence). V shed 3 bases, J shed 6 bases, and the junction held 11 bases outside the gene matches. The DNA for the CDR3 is TGTGCCAGCAGCTTGGGGCCGGGACTAGCTCCACAGACCCAGTACTTC. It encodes CASSLGPGLAPQTQYF.

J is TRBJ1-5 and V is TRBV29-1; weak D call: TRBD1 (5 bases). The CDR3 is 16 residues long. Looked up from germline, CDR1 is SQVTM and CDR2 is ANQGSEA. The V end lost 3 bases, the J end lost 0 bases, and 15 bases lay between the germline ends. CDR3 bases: TGCAGCGTTGATGTAGGGGACGATTATAGCAATCAGCCCCAGCATTTT. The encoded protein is CSVDVGDDYSNQPQHF.

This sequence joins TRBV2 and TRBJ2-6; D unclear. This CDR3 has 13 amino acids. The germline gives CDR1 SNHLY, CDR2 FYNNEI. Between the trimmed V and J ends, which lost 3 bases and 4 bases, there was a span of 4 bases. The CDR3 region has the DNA TGTGCCAGCAGTGATCGAGGGGCCAACGTCCTGACTTTC. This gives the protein CASSDRGANVLTF.

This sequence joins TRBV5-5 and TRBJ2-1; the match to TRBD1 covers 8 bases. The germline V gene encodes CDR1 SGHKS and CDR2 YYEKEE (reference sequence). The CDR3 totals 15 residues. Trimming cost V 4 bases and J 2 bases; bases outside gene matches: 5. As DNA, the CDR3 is TGTGCCAGCAGCATGTACAGGGGGACCTACAATGAGCAGTTCTTC. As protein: CASSMYRGTYNEQFF.

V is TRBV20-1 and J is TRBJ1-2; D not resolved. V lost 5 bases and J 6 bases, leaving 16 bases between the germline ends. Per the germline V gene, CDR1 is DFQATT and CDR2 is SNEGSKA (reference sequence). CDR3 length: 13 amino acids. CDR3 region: CSAQTATHNGYTF. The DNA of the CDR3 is TGCAGTGCTCAAACAGCGACCCACAATGGCTACACCTTC.

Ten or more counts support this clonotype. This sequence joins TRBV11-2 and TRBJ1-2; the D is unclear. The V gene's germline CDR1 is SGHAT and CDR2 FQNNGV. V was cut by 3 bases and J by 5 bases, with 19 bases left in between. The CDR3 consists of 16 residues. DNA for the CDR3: TGTGCCAGCAGCTTGGCACACGACCGAGGGAGGTATGGCTACACCTTC. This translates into CASSLAHDRGRYGYTF.

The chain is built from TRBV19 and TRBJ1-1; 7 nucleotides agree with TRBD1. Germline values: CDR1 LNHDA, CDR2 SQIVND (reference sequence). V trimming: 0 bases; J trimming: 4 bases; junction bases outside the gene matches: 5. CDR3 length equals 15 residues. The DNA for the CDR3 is TGTGCCAGTAGTATAGATCCTACAGGGGTCACTGAAGCTTTCTTT. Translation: CASSIDPTGVTEAFF.

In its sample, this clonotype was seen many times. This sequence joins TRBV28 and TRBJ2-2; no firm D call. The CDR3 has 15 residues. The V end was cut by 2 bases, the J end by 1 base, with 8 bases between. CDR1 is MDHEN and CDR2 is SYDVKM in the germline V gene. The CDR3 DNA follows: TGTGCCAGCAGTTTAGGTTTGGGGAACACCGGGGAGCTGTTTTTT. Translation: CASSLGLGNTGELFF.

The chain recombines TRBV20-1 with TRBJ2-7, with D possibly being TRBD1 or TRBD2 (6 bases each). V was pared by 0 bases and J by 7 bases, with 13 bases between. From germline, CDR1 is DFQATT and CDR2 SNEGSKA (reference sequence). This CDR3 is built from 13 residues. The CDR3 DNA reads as TGCAGTGCTAGAGATCCGAGGGGGGTGGAGCAGTACGTC. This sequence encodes CSARDPRGVEQYV.

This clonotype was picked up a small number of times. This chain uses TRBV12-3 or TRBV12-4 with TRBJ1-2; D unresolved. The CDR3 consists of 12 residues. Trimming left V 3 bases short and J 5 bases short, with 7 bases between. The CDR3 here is CASSFQQYGYTF. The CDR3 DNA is TGTGCCAGCAGTTTTCAACAGTATGGCTACACCTTC.

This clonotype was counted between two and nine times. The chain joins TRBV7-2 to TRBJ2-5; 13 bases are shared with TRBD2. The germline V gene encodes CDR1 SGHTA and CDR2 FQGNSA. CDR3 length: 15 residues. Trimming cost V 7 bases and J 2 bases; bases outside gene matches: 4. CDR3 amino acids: CASKSGLAGQETQYF. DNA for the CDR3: TGTGCCAGCAAATCGGGACTAGCGGGGCAAGAGACCCAGTACTTC.